A selection of T cell receptor beta chains follows, all from one sample in a study of shared clonotypes between healthy human individuals. Here immunoSEQ multiplex PCR was the method, and the copy in TCRdb shows in-frame clones only, minus some. Among roughly 330,000 clones, around two thirds were seen once, and the ten largest hold around 10%. Sequenced input: memory CD4+ T cells sorted from blood. The receptors shown here come from a man aged 25 to 40 in good health. Each CDR3 is given without its conserved first and last residue. The order of the fields is V gene, CDR3 protein.

>TRBV7-2
ASSSYPWRGYGYT
>TRBV6-5
ASSSLGGTGT
>TRBV7-8
ASSLGNSGGKLF
>TRBV15
ATSRAQRGDTQY
>TRBV7-8
ASSPHRWGRINLWH
>TRBV7-9
ASIGWSVVSEQF
>TRBV4-1
ASSQAGLDPDTQY
>TRBV5-1
ASSLGQGAVVTGELF
>TRBV19
ASSIPGVNTEAF
>TRBV9
ASSSPGLAGGWTGELF
>TRBV7-2
ASSLGGIGTYEQY